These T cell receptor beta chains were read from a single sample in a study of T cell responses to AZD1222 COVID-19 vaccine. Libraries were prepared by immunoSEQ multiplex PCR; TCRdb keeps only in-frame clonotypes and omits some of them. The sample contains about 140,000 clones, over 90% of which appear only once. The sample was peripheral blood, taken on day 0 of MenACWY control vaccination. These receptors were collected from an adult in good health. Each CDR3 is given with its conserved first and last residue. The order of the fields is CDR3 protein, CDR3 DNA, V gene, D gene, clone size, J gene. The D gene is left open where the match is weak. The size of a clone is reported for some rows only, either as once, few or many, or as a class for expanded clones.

CDR3: CASSQERGAGGSPLHF; DNA: TGTGCCAGCAGCCAAGAACGGGGGGCCGGGGGCTCACCCCTCCACTTT; V: TRBV4-2; D: .; size: .; J: TRBJ1-6
CDR3: CASSRDVDGYTF; DNA: TGCGCCAGCAGCCGGGACGTCGATGGCTACACCTTC; V: TRBV5-1; D: .; size: .; J: TRBJ1-2
CDR3: CASSPTTLTFTEAFF; DNA: TGTGCCAGCAGCCCCACGACTCTGACGTTCACTGAAGCTTTCTTT; V: TRBV11-2; D: .; size: .; J: TRBJ1-1
CDR3: CASSPHRDRHDYGYTF; DNA: TGCGCCAGCAGCCCCCACCGGGACAGGCATGACTATGGCTACACCTTC; V: TRBV5-1; D: TRBD1; size: once; J: TRBJ1-2
CDR3: CASSGGGLYEQYF; DNA: TGTGCCAGCAGCGGCGGAGGGCTCTACGAGCAGTACTTC; V: TRBV2; D: .; size: .; J: TRBJ2-7
CDR3: CASSLGSSTDTQYF; DNA: TGCGCCAGCAGCTTGGGGTCTAGTACAGATACGCAGTATTTT; V: TRBV5-1; D: .; size: once; J: TRBJ2-3
CDR3: CASTALSSYNSPLHF; DNA: TGTGCCAGCACCGCCTTGAGCTCCTATAATTCACCCCTCCACTTT; V: TRBV6-5; D: .; size: .; J: TRBJ1-6
CDR3: CASSFTGGGNTIYF; DNA: TGTGCCAGCAGCTTCACAGGGGGTGGAAACACCATATATTTT; V: TRBV5-4; D: TRBD1; size: .; J: TRBJ1-3
CDR3: CASSTGPSTDTQYF; DNA: TGTGCCAGCAGCACCGGGCCATCCACAGATACGCAGTATTTT; V: TRBV27; D: .; size: .; J: TRBJ2-3
CDR3: CSAWTLNTEAFF; DNA: TGCAGCGCCTGGACACTGAACACTGAAGCTTTCTTT; V: TRBV29-1; D: .; size: .; J: TRBJ1-1
CDR3: CASSLGLGGQSEAFF; DNA: TGTGCCAGCAGCTTAGGGCTTGGGGGGCAGAGTGAAGCTTTCTTT; V: TRBV11-3; D: .; size: .; J: TRBJ1-1
CDR3: CASSLLSSGDEQFF; DNA: TGTGCCAGCAGTTTATTATCTAGCGGCGATGAGCAGTTCTTC; V: TRBV27; D: TRBD2; size: .; J: TRBJ2-1
CDR3: CSVAGTRKETQYF; DNA: TGCAGCGTTGCCGGGACTAGAAAAGAGACCCAGTACTTC; V: TRBV29-1; D: TRBD2; size: .; J: TRBJ2-5
CDR3: CASSTLAPNTGELFF; DNA: TGCGCCAGCAGCACACTAGCCCCGAACACCGGGGAGCTGTTTTTT; V: TRBV5-1; D: .; size: .; J: TRBJ2-2
CDR3: CASNNKSGPRYNEQFF; DNA: TGTGCCAGCAATAATAAGAGCGGGCCCCGGTACAATGAGCAGTTCTTC; V: TRBV27; D: .; size: .; J: TRBJ2-1
CDR3: CASSALPAGEGQPQHF; DNA: TGTGCCAGCAGTGCCCTCCCGGCAGGGGAGGGCCAGCCCCAGCATTTT; V: TRBV6-4; D: .; size: .; J: TRBJ1-5
CDR3: CASSKGHNEKLFF; DNA: TGTGCCAGTAGTAAGGGTCATAATGAAAAACTGTTTTTT; V: TRBV19; D: .; size: once; J: TRBJ1-4
CDR3: CASSEAGSGGAGNTGELFF; DNA: TGTGCCAGCAGTGAAGCTGGTAGCGGGGGGGCCGGGAACACCGGGGAGCTGTTTTTT; V: TRBV6-1; D: TRBD2; size: .; J: TRBJ2-2
CDR3: CASSPGPTTDTQYF; DNA: TGTGCCAGCTCACCGGGACCAACCACAGATACGCAGTATTTT; V: TRBV18; D: .; size: .; J: TRBJ2-3
CDR3: CASSPGRTGNTIYF; DNA: TGTGCCAGCTCCCCCGGGAGGACTGGAAACACCATATATTTT; V: TRBV18; D: .; size: .; J: TRBJ1-3
CDR3: CASSTRTSGGGEQFF; DNA: TGTGCCAGCAGCACTAGGACTAGCGGGGGGGGTGAGCAGTTCTTC; V: TRBV7-6; D: TRBD2; size: .; J: TRBJ2-1
CDR3: CASSFGTGVNLYEQYF; DNA: TGTGCCAGCAGCTTCGGGACAGGGGTTAACTTATACGAGCAGTACTTC; V: TRBV7-2; D: TRBD1; size: once; J: TRBJ2-7
CDR3: CASSYGTGGSPLHF; DNA: TGTGCCAGCAGCTACGGGACAGGGGGTTCACCCCTCCACTTT; V: TRBV3-1/TRBV3-2; D: TRBD1; size: .; J: TRBJ1-6
CDR3: CASSLGSGLMNTEAFF; DNA: TGTGCCAGCAGCTTGGGATCGGGACTGATGAACACTGAAGCTTTCTTT; V: TRBV11-1; D: .; size: .; J: TRBJ1-1
CDR3: CASSIDLNTEAFF; DNA: TGTGCCAGCAGCATCGACTTGAACACTGAAGCTTTCTTT; V: TRBV7-9; D: .; size: .; J: TRBJ1-1
CDR3: CASSPTTSGPESWGYTF; DNA: TGTGCCAGCAGCCCGACCACCTCGGGACCTGAAAGCTGGGGCTACACCTTC; V: TRBV7-8; D: .; size: once; J: TRBJ1-2
CDR3: CASTLVAGEYNEQFF; DNA: TGTGCCAGTACACTAGTAGCGGGAGAGTACAATGAGCAGTTCTTC; V: TRBV19; D: TRBD2; size: .; J: TRBJ2-1
CDR3: CASSDVAGFEKLFF; DNA: TGTGCCAGCAGTGATGTGGCGGGGTTCGAAAAACTGTTTTTT; V: TRBV2; D: .; size: .; J: TRBJ1-4
CDR3: CASSLGAYEQYF; DNA: TGCGCCAGCAGCTTGGGAGCCTACGAGCAGTACTTC; V: TRBV5-1; D: .; size: .; J: TRBJ2-7
CDR3: CASSLGTAYNYGYTF; DNA: TGTGCCAGCAGCTTAGGGACAGCCTATAACTATGGCTACACCTTC; V: TRBV7-2; D: .; size: once; J: TRBJ1-2
CDR3: CSSRTGEYGYTF; DNA: TGCAGCTCGAGGACAGGAGAGTATGGCTACACCTTC; V: TRBV29-1; D: TRBD1; size: .; J: TRBJ1-2
CDR3: CASSEGGRPVEQYF; DNA: TGTGCCAGCAGTGAAGGGGGGAGACCTGTCGAGCAGTACTTC; V: TRBV6-1; D: .; size: .; J: TRBJ2-7
CDR3: CAGRTDSGNTIYF; DNA: TGTGCCGGGAGAACAGACTCTGGAAACACCATATATTTT; V: TRBV30; D: .; size: once; J: TRBJ1-3
CDR3: CAWSVLAGGPDTQYF; DNA: TGTGCCTGGAGTGTACTAGCGGGAGGCCCAGATACGCAGTATTTT; V: TRBV30; D: TRBD2; size: .; J: TRBJ2-3
CDR3: CASSHPGQGDTGELFF; DNA: TGTGCCAGCAGCCACCCGGGACAGGGAGACACCGGGGAGCTGTTTTTT; V: TRBV16; D: TRBD1; size: .; J: TRBJ2-2
CDR3: CASSLGTDSGNTIYF; DNA: TGTGCCAGCAGTCTCGGGACTGACTCTGGAAACACCATATATTTT; V: TRBV3-1/TRBV3-2; D: .; size: .; J: TRBJ1-3
CDR3: CASSSQVYSYEQYF; DNA: TGTGCCAGTAGTTCACAGGTCTACTCCTACGAGCAGTACTTC; V: TRBV19; D: .; size: .; J: TRBJ2-7
CDR3: CASSFVRGASSWEQYF; DNA: TGTGCCAGCAGTTTCGTGCGGGGGGCGTCTTCGTGGGAGCAGTACTTC; V: TRBV27; D: TRBD2; size: .; J: TRBJ2-7
CDR3: CASRGLAGVYNEQFF; DNA: TGTGCCAGCAGGGGACTAGCGGGGGTCTACAATGAGCAGTTCTTC; V: TRBV2; D: TRBD2; size: .; J: TRBJ2-1
CDR3: CASSLNTDYGYTF; DNA: TGTGCCAGCAGTTTGAACACGGACTATGGCTACACCTTC; V: TRBV6-2/TRBV6-3; D: .; size: .; J: TRBJ1-2
CDR3: CASSLGSPFFTGELFF; DNA: TGTGCCAGCAGCTTAGGTTCACCTTTCTTTACCGGGGAGCTGTTTTTT; V: TRBV7-6; D: .; size: once; J: TRBJ2-2
CDR3: CASSFGGRAYEQYF; DNA: TGTGCCAGCAGTTTCGGGGGGCGGGCCTACGAGCAGTACTTC; V: TRBV28; D: .; size: .; J: TRBJ2-7
CDR3: CASSQDLSGYTF; DNA: TGTGCCAGCAGCCAAGATTTGTCGGGCTACACCTTC; V: TRBV4-2; D: .; size: .; J: TRBJ1-2
CDR3: CASSRVGPGTNYGYTF; DNA: TGTGCCAGCAGTCGGGTGGGACCAGGAACTAACTATGGCTACACCTTC; V: TRBV28; D: .; size: .; J: TRBJ1-2
CDR3: CASSYTGLGNQPQHF; DNA: TGTGCCAGCAGTTACACGGGGCTGGGCAATCAGCCCCAGCATTTT; V: TRBV6-7; D: .; size: .; J: TRBJ1-5
CDR3: CASSLSAGPGVNSPLHF; DNA: TGTGCCAGCAGCTTGTCCGCCGGCCCAGGGGTGAATTCACCCCTCCACTTT; V: TRBV5-4; D: .; size: .; J: TRBJ1-6
CDR3: CATSSPRTGSDEQFF; DNA: TGTGCCACCAGCTCCCCCCGGACAGGCTCCGATGAGCAGTTCTTC; V: TRBV19; D: TRBD1; size: .; J: TRBJ2-1
CDR3: CASSQDGLLEPHYEQYF; DNA: TGTGCCAGCAGCCAAGACGGGCTCCTAGAACCCCATTACGAGCAGTACTTC; V: TRBV3-1/TRBV3-2; D: .; size: .; J: TRBJ2-7
CDR3: CAWSTTGTGLSPLHF; DNA: TGTGCCTGGAGTACTACCGGGACAGGGTTGTCACCCCTCCACTTT; V: TRBV30; D: TRBD1; size: .; J: TRBJ1-6
CDR3: CASGLTGLLEQFF; DNA: TGTGCTAGTGGTTTGACAGGGTTGTTAGAGCAGTTCTTC; V: TRBV12-5; D: .; size: once; J: TRBJ2-1
CDR3: CASSRIREEQFF; DNA: TGTGCCAGCAGCCGCATAAGGGAGGAGCAGTTCTTC; V: TRBV3-1/TRBV3-2; D: .; size: once; J: TRBJ2-1
CDR3: CASIFDRDSDQPQHF; DNA: TGTGCCAGCATATTCGACAGGGATAGTGATCAGCCCCAGCATTTT; V: TRBV6-5; D: TRBD1; size: few; J: TRBJ1-5
CDR3: CASSHYGQAYEQYF; DNA: TGTGCCAGCAGCCATTACGGACAGGCCTACGAGCAGTACTTC; V: TRBV3-1/TRBV3-2; D: TRBD1; size: once; J: TRBJ2-7